Shown below are 5 T cell receptor beta chains from a single sample sequenced in a study of cytomegalovirus exposure and HLA in healthy donors (TCRdb year 2017). Libraries came from the immunoSEQ multiplex PCR assay. The multiplex PCR relied on a mix of 60 forward primers for TCR Vbeta segments and 13 reverse primers for TCR Jbeta segments. Sourced from immuneACCESS, this table was stored by TCRdb with only in-frame sequences that have V and J called. A share of the clones is absent; for the studies checked, an unresolved V gene accounts for under half, and the remainder has no known explanation. This sample holds 130,000 to 150,000 clones; about 74% were observed only once. Of the sample, roughly 4.5% falls within the top ten clones. Sequenced: PBMCs. These receptors all come from a man aged 18 to 29 in good health and CMV-seropositive.

V and J are TRBV5-1 and TRBJ2-3; D is ambiguous. V lost 0 bases to trimming and J lost 0 bases, with 8 bases between them. Germline V gives CDR1 SGHRS, CDR2 YFSETQ. CDR3 length: 15 residues. This CDR3 is CASSLGSASTDTQYF. The CDR3 bases are TGCGCCAGCAGCTTGGGGAGCGCCAGCACAGATACGCAGTATTTT.

The chain employs TRBV28 and TRBJ1-2; D possibly corresponds to TRBD1 (6 bases). Trimming took 8 bases from V and 3 from J, leaving 13 bases between them. Germline assignment: CDR1 MDHEN and CDR2 SYDVKM. The CDR3 consists of 13 residues. The CDR3 nucleotides are TGTGCCAGCCGGGCGGGGGGCGACTATGGCTACACCTTC. This gives the protein CASRAGGDYGYTF.

The chain employs TRBV27 and TRBJ2-7; maybe TRBD2 (5 bases). The CDR3 loop spans 15 amino acids. V lost 5 bases and J 5 bases, leaving 19 bases between the germline ends. Germline CDR1 reads MNHEY; CDR2 reads SMNVEV (reference sequence). CDR3 nucleotide sequence: TGTGCCAGCAGTCCCCCCGGAGGAGCTATACACGAGCAGTACTTC. Translated, it gives CASSPPGGAIHEQYF.

The V and J genes are TRBV5-5 and TRBJ2-7; 8 bases map to TRBD1. This CDR3 region has 14 residues. Trimming took 3 bases from V and 7 from J; bases not matched to a gene: 9. The germline V gene has CDR1 SGHKS and CDR2 YYEKEE (reference sequence). In DNA, the CDR3 is TGTGCCAGCAGCTGGGTGGACAGGGCGGGGGAGCAGTACTTC. Its translation: CASSWVDRAGEQYF.

This clone was observed once. CDR3: CASSLDFSGADTQYF. CDR3 coding DNA: TGTGCCAGCAGCTTAGACTTCTCGGGGGCAGATACGCAGTATTTT. J is TRBJ2-3 and V is TRBV11-3; TRBD2 is a possible D gene (6 bases). The germline V and J ends were trimmed by 0 bases and 4 bases, with 11 bases remaining between them. The CDR3 covers 15 residues. Germline CDR1 SGHNT, CDR2 YENEEA.